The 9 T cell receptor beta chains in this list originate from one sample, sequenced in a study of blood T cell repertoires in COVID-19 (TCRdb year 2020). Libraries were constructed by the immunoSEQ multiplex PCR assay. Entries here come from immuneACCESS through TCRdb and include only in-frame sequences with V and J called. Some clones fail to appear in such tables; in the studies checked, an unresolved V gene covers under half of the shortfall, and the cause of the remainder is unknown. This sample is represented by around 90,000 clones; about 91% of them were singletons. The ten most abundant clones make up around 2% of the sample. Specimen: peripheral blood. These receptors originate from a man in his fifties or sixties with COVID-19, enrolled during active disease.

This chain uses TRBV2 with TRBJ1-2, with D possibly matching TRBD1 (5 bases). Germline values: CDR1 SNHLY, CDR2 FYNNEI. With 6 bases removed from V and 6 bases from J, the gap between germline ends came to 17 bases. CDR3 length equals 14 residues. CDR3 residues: CASRTAGSLDGYTF. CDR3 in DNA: TGTGCCAGCAGGACGGCAGGGTCGTTAGATGGCTACACCTTC.

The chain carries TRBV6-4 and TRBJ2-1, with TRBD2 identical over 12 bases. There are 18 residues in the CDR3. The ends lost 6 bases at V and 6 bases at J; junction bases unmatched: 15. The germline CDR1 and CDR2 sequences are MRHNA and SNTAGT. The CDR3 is CASRKSTHLAGGRNEQFF. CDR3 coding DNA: TGTGCCAGCAGAAAATCAACCCATCTAGCGGGGGGGCGCAATGAGCAGTTCTTC.

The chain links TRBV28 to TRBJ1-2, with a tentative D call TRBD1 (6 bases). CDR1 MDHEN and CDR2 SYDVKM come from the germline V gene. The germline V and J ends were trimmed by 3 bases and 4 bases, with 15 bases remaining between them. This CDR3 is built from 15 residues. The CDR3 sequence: CASSFQGSGVYGYTF. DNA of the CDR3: TGTGCCAGCAGTTTTCAGGGGAGTGGCGTCTATGGCTACACCTTC.

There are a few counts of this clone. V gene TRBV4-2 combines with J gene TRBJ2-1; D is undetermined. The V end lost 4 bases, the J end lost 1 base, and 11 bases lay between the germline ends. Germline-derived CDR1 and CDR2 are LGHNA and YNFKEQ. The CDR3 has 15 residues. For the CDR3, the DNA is TGTGCCAGCAGCCTGGGCACGTCGTCCTACAATGAGCAGTTCTTC. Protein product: CASSLGTSSYNEQFF.

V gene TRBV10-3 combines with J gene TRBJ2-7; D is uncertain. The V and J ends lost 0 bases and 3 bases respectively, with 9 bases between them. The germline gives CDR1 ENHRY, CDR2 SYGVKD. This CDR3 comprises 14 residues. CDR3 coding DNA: TGTGCCATCAGTGAGTCTGAGGTTAACTACGAGCAGTACTTC. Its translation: CAISESEVNYEQYF.

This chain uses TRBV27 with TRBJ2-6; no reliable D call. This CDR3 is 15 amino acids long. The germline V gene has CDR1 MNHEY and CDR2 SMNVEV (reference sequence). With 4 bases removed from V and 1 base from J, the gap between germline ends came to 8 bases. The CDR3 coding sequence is TGTGCCAGCAGTTCCTCCCGTTCTGGGGCCAACGTCCTGACTTTC. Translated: CASSSSRSGANVLTF.

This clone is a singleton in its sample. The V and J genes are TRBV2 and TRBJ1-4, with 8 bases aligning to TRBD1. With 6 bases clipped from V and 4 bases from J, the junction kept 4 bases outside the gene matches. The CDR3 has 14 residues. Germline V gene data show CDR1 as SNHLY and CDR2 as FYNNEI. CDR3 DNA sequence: TGTGCCAGCAGAAAAGACAGGGGTAATGAAAAACTGTTTTTT. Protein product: CASRKDRGNEKLFF. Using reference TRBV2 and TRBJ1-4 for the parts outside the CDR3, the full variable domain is EPEVTQTPSHQVTQMGQEVILRCVPISNHLYFYWYRQILGQKVEFLVSFYNNEISEKSEIFDDQFSVERPDGSNFTLKIRSTKLEDSAMYFCASRKDRGNEKLFFGSGTQLSVL.

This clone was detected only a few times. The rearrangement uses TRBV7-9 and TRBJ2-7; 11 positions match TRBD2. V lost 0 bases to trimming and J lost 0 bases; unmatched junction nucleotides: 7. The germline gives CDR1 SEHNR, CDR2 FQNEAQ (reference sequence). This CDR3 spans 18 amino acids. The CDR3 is CASSLAKLAGVSSYEQYF. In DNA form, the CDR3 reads TGTGCCAGCAGCTTAGCAAAACTAGCGGGGGTTAGCTCCTACGAGCAGTACTTC. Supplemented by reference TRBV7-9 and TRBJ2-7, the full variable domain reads DTGVSQNPRHKITKRGQNVTFRCDPISEHNRLYWYRQTLGQGPEFLTYFQNEAQLEKSRLLSDRFSAERPKGSFSTLEIQRTEQGDSAMYLCASSLAKLAGVSSYEQYFGPGTRLTVT.

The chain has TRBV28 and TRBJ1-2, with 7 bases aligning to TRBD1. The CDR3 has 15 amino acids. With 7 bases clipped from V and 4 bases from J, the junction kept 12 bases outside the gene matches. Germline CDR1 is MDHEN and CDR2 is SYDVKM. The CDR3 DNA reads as TGTGCCAGCATCTCTGGGATGGGACAGCCCTATGGCTACACCTTC. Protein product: CASISGMGQPYGYTF.